This TCR beta chain was documented in a study of cytomegalovirus exposure and HLA in healthy donors. The CDR3 extends over 16 amino acids. V was clipped by 1 base and J by 1 base, with 11 bases between them. The germline CDR1 and CDR2 sequences are SGHVS and FQNEAQ. The PCR employed 60 Vbeta primers together with 13 Jbeta primers. Sequencing used immunoSEQ multiplex PCR; TCRdb keeps in-frame clones, though not all of them. The sample includes about 170,000 clones, roughly two thirds of them seen just once. The material sequenced was PBMCs. This receptor was taken from a woman aged 18 to 35 in good health and CMV-seropositive. The chain is built from TRBV7-8 and TRBJ2-4, with D perhaps matching TRBD2 (5 bases). CDR3: CASSLERRGAKNIQYF. The CDR3 DNA is TGTGCCAGCAGCTTAGAGAGGAGAGGGGCCAAAAACATTCAGTACTTC. The full variable domain, its missing parts supplied by reference TRBV7-8 and TRBJ2-4, is GAGVSQSPRYKVAKRGQDVALRCDPISGHVSLFWYQQALGQGPEFLTYFQNEAQLDKSGLPSDRFFAERPEGSVSTLKIQRTQQEDSAVYLCASSLERRGAKNIQYFGAGTRLSVL.